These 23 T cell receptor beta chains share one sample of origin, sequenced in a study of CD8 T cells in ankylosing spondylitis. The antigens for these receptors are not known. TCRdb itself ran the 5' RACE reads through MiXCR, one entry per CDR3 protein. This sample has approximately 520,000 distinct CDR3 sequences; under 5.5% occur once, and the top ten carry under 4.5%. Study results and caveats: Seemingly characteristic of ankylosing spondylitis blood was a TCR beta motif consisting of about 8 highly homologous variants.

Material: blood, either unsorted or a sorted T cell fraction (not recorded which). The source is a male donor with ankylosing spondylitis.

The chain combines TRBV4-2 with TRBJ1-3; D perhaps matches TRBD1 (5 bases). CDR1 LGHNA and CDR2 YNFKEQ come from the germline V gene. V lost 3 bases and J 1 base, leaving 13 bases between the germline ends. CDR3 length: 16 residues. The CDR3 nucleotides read TGTGCCAGCAGCCACCCGGGTGGGGGGTCTGGAAACACCATATATTTT. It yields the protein CASSHPGGGSGNTIYF.

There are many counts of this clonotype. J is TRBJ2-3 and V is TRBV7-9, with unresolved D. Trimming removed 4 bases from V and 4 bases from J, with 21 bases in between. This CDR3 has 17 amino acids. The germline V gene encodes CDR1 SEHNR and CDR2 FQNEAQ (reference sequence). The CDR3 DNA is TGTGCCAGCAGCTCCCTCCTTCGACACCCTAGGGCAGATACGCAGTATTTT. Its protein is CASSSLLRHPRADTQYF.

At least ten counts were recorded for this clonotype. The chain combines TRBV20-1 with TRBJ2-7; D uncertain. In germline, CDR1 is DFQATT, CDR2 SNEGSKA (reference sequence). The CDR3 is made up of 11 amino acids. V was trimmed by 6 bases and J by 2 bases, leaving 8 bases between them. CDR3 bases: TGCAGTGCAGCCAATACCTACGAGCAGTACTTC. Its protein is CSAANTYEQYF.

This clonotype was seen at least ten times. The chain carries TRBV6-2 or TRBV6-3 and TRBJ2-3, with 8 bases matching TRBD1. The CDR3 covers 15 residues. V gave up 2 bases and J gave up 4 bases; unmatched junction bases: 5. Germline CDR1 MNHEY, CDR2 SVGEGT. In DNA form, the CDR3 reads TGTGCCAGCAGTTACCCGGACAGGGAACCAGATACGCAGTATTTT. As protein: CASSYPDREPDTQYF.

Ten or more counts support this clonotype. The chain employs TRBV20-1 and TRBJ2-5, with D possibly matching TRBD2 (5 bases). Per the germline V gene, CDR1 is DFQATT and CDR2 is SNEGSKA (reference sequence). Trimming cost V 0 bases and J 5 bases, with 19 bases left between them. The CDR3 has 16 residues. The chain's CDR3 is CSAREFHGGSQETQYF. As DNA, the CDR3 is TGCAGTGCTAGAGAGTTCCACGGCGGGTCTCAGGAGACCCAGTACTTC.

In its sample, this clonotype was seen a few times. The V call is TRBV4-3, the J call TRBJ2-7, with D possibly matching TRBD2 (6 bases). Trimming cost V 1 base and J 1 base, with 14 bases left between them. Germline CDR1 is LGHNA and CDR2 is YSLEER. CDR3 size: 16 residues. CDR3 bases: TGCGCCAGCAGCCAAGGGACTAATCTAGGGTCCTACGAGCAGTACTTC. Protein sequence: CASSQGTNLGSYEQYF.

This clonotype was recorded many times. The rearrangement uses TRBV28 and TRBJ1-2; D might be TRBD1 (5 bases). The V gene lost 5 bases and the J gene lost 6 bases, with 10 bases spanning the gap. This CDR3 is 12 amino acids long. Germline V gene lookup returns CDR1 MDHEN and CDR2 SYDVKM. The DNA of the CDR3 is TGTGCCAGCAGTACCCCGGGGGATGGCTACACCTTC. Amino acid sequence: CASSTPGDGYTF.

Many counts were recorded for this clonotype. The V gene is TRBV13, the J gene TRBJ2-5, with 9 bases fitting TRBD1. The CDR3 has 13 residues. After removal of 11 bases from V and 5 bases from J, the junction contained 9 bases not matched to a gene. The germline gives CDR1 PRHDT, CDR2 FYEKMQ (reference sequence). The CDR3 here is CAGRYRGQETQYF. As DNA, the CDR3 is TGTGCCGGAAGATACAGGGGGCAGGAGACCCAGTACTTC.

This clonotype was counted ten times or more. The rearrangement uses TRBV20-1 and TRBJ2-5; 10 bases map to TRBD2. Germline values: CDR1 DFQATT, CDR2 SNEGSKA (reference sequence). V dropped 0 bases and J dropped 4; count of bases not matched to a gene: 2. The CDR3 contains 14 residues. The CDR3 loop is CSARDRLAGETQYF. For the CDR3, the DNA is TGCAGTGCTAGAGATAGACTAGCGGGAGAGACCCAGTACTTC.

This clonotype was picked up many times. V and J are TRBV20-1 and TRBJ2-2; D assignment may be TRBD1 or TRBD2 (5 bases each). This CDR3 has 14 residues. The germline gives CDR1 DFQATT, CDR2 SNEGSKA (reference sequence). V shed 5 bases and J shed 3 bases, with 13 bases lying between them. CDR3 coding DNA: TGCAGTGCTCCGCCGGGGCTGGACACCGGGGAGCTGTTTTTT. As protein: CSAPPGLDTGELFF.

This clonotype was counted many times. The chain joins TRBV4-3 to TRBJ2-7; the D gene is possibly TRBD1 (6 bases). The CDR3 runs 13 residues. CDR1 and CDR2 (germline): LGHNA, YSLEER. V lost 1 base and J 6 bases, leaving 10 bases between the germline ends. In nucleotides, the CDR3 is TGCGCCAGCAGCCAAGGACAGGCAAGCGAGCAGTACTTC. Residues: CASSQGQASEQYF.

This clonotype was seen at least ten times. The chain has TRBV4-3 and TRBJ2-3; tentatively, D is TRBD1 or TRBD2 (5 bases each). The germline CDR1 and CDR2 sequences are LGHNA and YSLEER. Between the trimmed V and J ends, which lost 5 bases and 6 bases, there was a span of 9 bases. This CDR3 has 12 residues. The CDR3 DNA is TGCGCCAGCAGCGTAGAGGGGGATACGCAGTATTTT. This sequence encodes CASSVEGDTQYF.

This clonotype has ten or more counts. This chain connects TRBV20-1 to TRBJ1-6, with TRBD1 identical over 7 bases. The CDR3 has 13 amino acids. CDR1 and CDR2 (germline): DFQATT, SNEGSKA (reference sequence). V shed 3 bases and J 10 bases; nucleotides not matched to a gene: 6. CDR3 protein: CSASRQGGSPLHF. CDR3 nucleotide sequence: TGCAGTGCTAGCCGACAGGGAGGGTCACCCCTCCACTTT.

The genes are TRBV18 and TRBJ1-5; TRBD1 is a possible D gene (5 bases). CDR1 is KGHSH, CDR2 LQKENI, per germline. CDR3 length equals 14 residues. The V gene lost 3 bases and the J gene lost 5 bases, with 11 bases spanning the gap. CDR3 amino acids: CASSPGAGDQPQHF. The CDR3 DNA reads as TGTGCCAGCTCACCCGGGGCCGGGGATCAGCCCCAGCATTTT.

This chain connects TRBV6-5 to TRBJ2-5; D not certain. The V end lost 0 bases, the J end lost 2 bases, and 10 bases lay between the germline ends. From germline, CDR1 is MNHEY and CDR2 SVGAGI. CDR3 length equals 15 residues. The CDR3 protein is CASSYSPTHQETQYF. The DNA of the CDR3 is TGTGCCAGCAGTTACTCGCCGACACATCAAGAGACCCAGTACTTC.

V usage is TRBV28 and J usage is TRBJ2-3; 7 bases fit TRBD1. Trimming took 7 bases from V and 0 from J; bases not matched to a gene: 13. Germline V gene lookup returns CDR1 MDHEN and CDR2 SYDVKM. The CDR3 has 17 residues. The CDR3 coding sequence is TGTGCCAGCACTAAACTGGACGGGACAGCTAGCACAGATACGCAGTATTTT. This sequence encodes CASTKLDGTASTDTQYF.

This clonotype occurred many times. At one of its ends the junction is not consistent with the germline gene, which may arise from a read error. The CDR3 loop reads CASRLTGSNQPQHF. The CDR3, as DNA: TGTGCCAGCCGCTTGACAGGTAGCAATCAGCCCCAGCATTTT. J is TRBJ1-5 and V is TRBV7-2; D possibly corresponds to TRBD1 (6 bases). CDR3 length: 14 amino acids. CDR1 and CDR2 (germline): SGHTA, FQGNSA. Supplemented by reference TRBV7-2 and TRBJ1-5, the full variable domain reads GAGVSQSPSNKVTEKGKDVELRCDPISGHTALYWYRQSLGQGLEFLIYFQGNSAPDKSGLPSDRFSAERTGGSVSTLTIQRTQQEDSAVYLCASRLTGSNQPQHFGDGTRLSIL.

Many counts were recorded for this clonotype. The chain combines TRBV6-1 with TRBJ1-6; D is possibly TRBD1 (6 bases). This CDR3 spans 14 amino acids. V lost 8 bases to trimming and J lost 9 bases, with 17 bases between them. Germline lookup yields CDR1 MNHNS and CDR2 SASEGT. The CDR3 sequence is CASGLLDRSSPLHF. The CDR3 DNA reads TGTGCCAGCGGGCTTTTGGACAGAAGTTCACCCCTCCACTTT.

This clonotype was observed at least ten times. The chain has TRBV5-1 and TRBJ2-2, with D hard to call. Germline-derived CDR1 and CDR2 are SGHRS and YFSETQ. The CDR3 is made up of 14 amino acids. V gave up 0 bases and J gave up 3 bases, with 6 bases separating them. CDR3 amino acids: CASSLDTDTGELFF. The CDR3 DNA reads TGCGCCAGCAGCTTGGACACGGACACCGGGGAGCTGTTTTTT.

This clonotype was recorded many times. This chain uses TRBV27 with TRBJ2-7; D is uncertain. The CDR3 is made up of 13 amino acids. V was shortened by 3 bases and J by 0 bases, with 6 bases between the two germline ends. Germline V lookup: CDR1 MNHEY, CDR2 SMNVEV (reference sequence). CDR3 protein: CASSLIASYEQYF. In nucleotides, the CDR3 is TGTGCCAGCAGTTTGATCGCCTCCTACGAGCAGTACTTC.

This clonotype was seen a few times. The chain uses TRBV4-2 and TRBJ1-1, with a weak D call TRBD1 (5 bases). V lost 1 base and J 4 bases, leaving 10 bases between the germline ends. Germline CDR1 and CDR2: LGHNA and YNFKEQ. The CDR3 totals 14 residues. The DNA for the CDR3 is TGTGCCAGCAGCCAAGGCAGGGCTACCACTGAAGCTTTCTTT. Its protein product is CASSQGRATTEAFF.

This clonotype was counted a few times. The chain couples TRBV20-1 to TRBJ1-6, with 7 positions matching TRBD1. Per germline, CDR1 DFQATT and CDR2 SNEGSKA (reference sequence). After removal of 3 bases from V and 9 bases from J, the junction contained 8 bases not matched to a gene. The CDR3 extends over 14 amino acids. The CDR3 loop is CSARRDRRVSPLHF. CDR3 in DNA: TGCAGTGCTAGGCGGGACAGAAGGGTTTCACCCCTCCACTTT.

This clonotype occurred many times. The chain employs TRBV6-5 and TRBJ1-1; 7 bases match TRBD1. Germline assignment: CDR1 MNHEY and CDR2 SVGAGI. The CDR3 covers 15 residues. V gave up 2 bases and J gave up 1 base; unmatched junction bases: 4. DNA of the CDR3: TGTGCCAGCAGTTACGCCGGGACAGAGAACACTGAAGCTTTCTTT. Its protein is CASSYAGTENTEAFF.